The next 27 T cell receptor beta chains were all read from a single sample in a study of blood T cell repertoires in COVID-19. Clones were read by immunoSEQ multiplex PCR, and TCRdb kept only the in-frame ones, dropping some. Here the sample spans about 200,000 clones, 70% to 90% being singletons. The specimen was peripheral blood. The receptors come from a woman in her 50s with COVID-19, enrolled during active disease.

The chain has TRBV19 and TRBJ1-1, with D perhaps TRBD1 (6 bases). The ends were cut back, 7 bases at V and 0 bases at J, with 21 bases in the middle. This CDR3 contains 17 residues. Germline V gene data show CDR1 as LNHDA and CDR2 as SQIVND (reference sequence). CDR3 sequence reads: CASTRGRGITMNTEAFF. CDR3 nucleotides: TGTGCCAGTACCCGGGGCAGGGGAATAACCATGAACACTGAAGCTTTCTTT.

V gene TRBV9 combines with J gene TRBJ2-5; weak D call: TRBD1 (5 bases). The germline V gene has CDR1 SGDLS and CDR2 YYNGEE. The ends were cut back, 0 bases at V and 2 bases at J, with 8 bases in the middle. There are 14 residues in the CDR3. The CDR3 coding sequence is TGTGCCAGCAGCGTAGGGGGCTTACAAGAGACCCAGTACTTC. This translates into CASSVGGLQETQYF.

V gene TRBV21-1 combines with J gene TRBJ1-6. TRBV21-1 corresponds to a pseudogene. CDR3 length: 14 amino acids. CDR3 residues: CASSRPAEGPPLHF. CDR3 nucleotide sequence: TGTGCCAGCAGCCGTCCGGCTGAGGGCCCCCCCCTCCACTTT.

Comment on this clone: The germline gene is not matched at one end of the junction; a read error may be the cause. The rearrangement joins TRBV7-8 to TRBJ2-3; 16 nucleotides line up with TRBD2. The V gene's germline CDR1 is SGHVS and CDR2 FQNEAQ. The CDR3 has 19 amino acids. The CDR3 spells CASSLVGTSGGVRTGTQYF. The CDR3 DNA sequence: TGTGCCAGCAGCTTAGTAGGGACTAGCGGGGGGGTTAGAACAGGTACGCAGTATTTT.

The chain links TRBV10-3 to TRBJ2-5; maybe TRBD2 (6 bases). Trimming removed 2 bases at V and 1 base at J, with 11 bases between. The germline CDR1 and CDR2 sequences are ENHRY and SYGVKD. The CDR3 is 15 residues long. CDR3: CAISEGRGSQETQYF. CDR3 DNA: TGTGCCATCAGTGAGGGGCGGGGCTCCCAAGAGACCCAGTACTTC.

The chain carries TRBV7-2 and TRBJ1-2, with a weak D call TRBD1 (5 bases). CDR1 and CDR2 (germline): SGHTA, FQGNSA. V was shortened by 1 base and J by 5 bases, with 23 bases between the two germline ends. The CDR3 covers 18 residues. CDR3 nucleotides: TGTGCCAGCAGCTTAGTTTTGCGTGCCGAGACAGTTGGTTATGGCTACACCTTC. It codes for CASSLVLRAETVGYGYTF.

The CDR3 here is CASSPAQRGTEAFF. The CDR3, as DNA: TGTGCCAGCTCACCGGCTCAGAGAGGCACTGAAGCTTTCTTT. The chain couples TRBV18 to TRBJ1-1; D gene ambiguous. The CDR3 length is 14 residues. V lost 3 bases, J lost 4 bases, and 12 bases lay in between. The germline V gene has CDR1 KGHSH and CDR2 LQKENI.

The J gene is TRBJ1-1, the V gene TRBV24-1; D is ambiguous. The CDR3 runs to 13 residues. With 7 bases removed from V and 1 base from J, the gap between germline ends came to 9 bases. Germline assignment: CDR1 KGHDR and CDR2 SFDVKD. The CDR3 region has the DNA TGTGCCACCAGGAAACAGCCGAACACTGAAGCTTTCTTT. Translated: CATRKQPNTEAFF.

V and J are TRBV7-8 and TRBJ1-2; D might be TRBD1 (6 bases). Germline V lookup: CDR1 SGHVS, CDR2 FQNEAQ. V lost 5 bases to trimming and J lost 0 bases, with 13 bases between them. This CDR3 contains 15 residues. The CDR3 DNA reads TGTGCCAGCAGCCTCCAGGGGTCCACTAACTATGGCTACACCTTC. It translates to CASSLQGSTNYGYTF.

This chain joins TRBV6-6 and TRBJ1-6, with 7 bases that match TRBD1. Germline V lookup: CDR1 MNHNY, CDR2 SVGAGI (reference sequence). After removal of 0 bases from V and 8 bases from J, the junction contained 4 bases not matched to a gene. The CDR3 has 15 amino acids. CDR3 DNA sequence: TGTGCCAGCAGTTACTCGACAGGGCGAGATTCACCCCTCCACTTT. Protein sequence: CASSYSTGRDSPLHF.

The CDR3 spells CASSSPGEGTDTQYF. CDR3 nucleotide sequence: TGTGCCAGCAGCTCTCCAGGGGAGGGGACAGATACGCAGTATTTT. V gene TRBV5-5 combines with J gene TRBJ2-3; the D gene is possibly TRBD2 (7 bases). Germline CDR1 SGHKS, CDR2 YYEKEE (reference sequence). The V gene lost 3 bases and the J gene lost 3 bases, with 14 bases spanning the gap. The CDR3 consists of 15 residues.

The rearrangement uses TRBV20-1 and TRBJ2-7; 7 positions match TRBD2. The germline CDR1 and CDR2 sequences are DFQATT and SNEGSKA (reference sequence). CDR3 size: 15 residues. Trimming took 3 bases from V and 0 from J; bases not matched to a gene: 8. Here the CDR3 DNA reads TGCAGTGCTAGTCGTGGGCGGGGGATCTCCTACGAGCAGTACTTC. Protein sequence: CSASRGRGISYEQYF.

The chain links TRBV5-8 to TRBJ2-7; D is uncertain. CDR3 length: 14 residues. Deletions cut 1 base from V and 2 bases from J, with 10 bases between. The germline V gene has CDR1 SGHTS and CDR2 YDEGEE. This CDR3 is CASSLSAAPYEQYF. CDR3 coding DNA: TGTGCCAGCAGCTTGAGCGCGGCCCCCTACGAGCAGTACTTC. Filled out from reference TRBV5-8 and TRBJ2-7, the complete variable domain reads EAGVTQSPTHLIKTRGQQATLRCSPISGHTSVYWYQQALGLGLQFLLWYDEGEERNRGNFPPRFSGRQFPNYSSELNVNALELEDSALYLCASSLSAAPYEQYFGPGTRLTVT.

In DNA form, the CDR3 reads TGCGCCAGCAGCCAAGAGCGTGCTTCTCTTACCCAGCCCCAGCATTTT. Protein sequence: CASSQERASLTQPQHF. V usage is TRBV4-1 and J usage is TRBJ1-5; D remains ambiguous. This CDR3 is 16 amino acids long. From germline, CDR1 is MGHRA and CDR2 YSYEKL. V was trimmed by 0 bases and J by 7 bases, leaving 16 bases between them.

This clone showed up just a few times. J is TRBJ1-3 and V is TRBV11-2; D is unresolved. Trimming took off 5 bases at V and 1 base at J, with 6 bases between the two ends. Germline V gene lookup returns CDR1 SGHAT and CDR2 FQNNGV. The CDR3 extends over 13 amino acids. Here the CDR3 DNA reads TGTGCCAGCAGCCTATCTTCTGGAAACACCATATATTTT. Protein product: CASSLSSGNTIYF.

V and J are TRBV30 and TRBJ2-7, with 8 positions matching TRBD1. The CDR3 extends over 13 amino acids. Trimming cost V 2 bases and J 6 bases; bases outside gene matches: 6. CDR1 is GTSNPN and CDR2 is SVGIG in the germline V gene (reference sequence). The CDR3 reads CAWSLDRGREQYF. In DNA form, the CDR3 reads TGTGCCTGGAGTTTAGACAGGGGCCGCGAGCAGTACTTC.

The V call is TRBV14, the J call TRBJ2-5; possibly TRBD1 for D (5 bases). Germline values: CDR1 SGHDN, CDR2 FVKESK. Trimming took 2 bases from V and 5 from J, leaving 12 bases between them. There are 14 residues in the CDR3. The CDR3: CASSQFQGRETQYF. The DNA for the CDR3 is TGTGCCAGCAGCCAATTCCAGGGAAGGGAGACCCAGTACTTC.

The chain carries TRBV5-1 and TRBJ2-1, with a possible D match to TRBD1 (5 bases). Trimming removed 0 bases from V and 5 bases from J, with 6 bases in between. Germline CDR1 and CDR2: SGHRS and YFSETQ. This CDR3 comprises 13 residues. Here the CDR3 reads CASSLARDNEQFF. The CDR3 nucleotides read TGCGCCAGCAGCTTGGCCAGGGACAATGAGCAGTTCTTC.

This sequence joins TRBV19 and TRBJ1-6; 8 positions agree with TRBD1. The V gene end was trimmed by 6 bases and the J gene end by 10 bases; junction bases not matched to a gene: 8. This CDR3 is 14 amino acids long. Germline V lookup: CDR1 LNHDA, CDR2 SQIVND (reference sequence). The CDR3 nucleotides are TGTGCCAGTAGCCGTGGGACAGGAGGATCACCCCTCCACTTT. It translates to CASSRGTGGSPLHF.

V and J are TRBV9 and TRBJ1-4; tentatively, D is TRBD1 (5 bases). This CDR3 is 17 amino acids long. In germline, CDR1 is SGDLS, CDR2 YYNGEE. V lost 3 bases and J 5 bases, leaving 20 bases between the germline ends. CDR3 sequence (DNA): TGTGCCAGCAGCGCAGCCCAACGGGGGGTAACAAATGAAAAACTGTTTTTT. It encodes CASSAAQRGVTNEKLFF.

The chain recombines TRBV5-1 with TRBJ2-1; 10 positions match TRBD2. V lost 3 bases, J lost 0 bases, and 6 bases stayed unmatched. CDR3 length equals 17 residues. CDR1 is SGHRS and CDR2 is YFSETQ in the germline V gene. The CDR3 region is CASSSSLAGGSYNEQFF. DNA of the CDR3: TGCGCCAGCAGCTCATCATTAGCGGGGGGCTCCTACAATGAGCAGTTCTTC.

J is TRBJ1-2 and V is TRBV7-2; possible D gene TRBD1, 5 bases. This CDR3 contains 13 residues. V dropped 2 bases and J dropped 7 bases, with 11 bases sitting between them. CDR1 and CDR2 (germline): SGHTA, FQGNSA. CDR3 region: CASSLYRNGGYTF. The CDR3 DNA is TGTGCCAGCAGCTTATACAGGAACGGTGGCTACACCTTC.

This chain connects TRBV4-3 to TRBJ2-2, with D unresolved. The germline V and J ends were trimmed by 0 bases and 6 bases, with 11 bases remaining between them. Looked up from germline, CDR1 is LGHNA and CDR2 is YSLEER. The CDR3 length is 15 residues. The CDR3 DNA sequence: TGCGCCAGCAGCCAAGATAGAAGAGTACCCGGGGAGCTGTTTTTT. This encodes CASSQDRRVPGELFF.

This chain connects TRBV7-9 to TRBJ2-3; 13 nucleotides line up with TRBD2. There are 19 residues in the CDR3. The trim removed 5 bases at V and 1 base at J, leaving 12 bases unmatched. CDR1 and CDR2 (germline): SEHNR, FQNEAQ (reference sequence). The CDR3 spells CASSPTSGGAVDRTDTQYF. Here the CDR3 DNA reads TGTGCCAGCAGCCCCACTAGCGGGGGGGCCGTGGACCGCACAGATACGCAGTATTTT. The whole variable domain, filled in from reference TRBV7-9 and TRBJ2-3, reads DTGVSQNPRHKITKRGQNVTFRCDPISEHNRLYWYRQTLGQGPEFLTYFQNEAQLEKSRLLSDRFSAERPKGSFSTLEIQRTEQGDSAMYLCASSPTSGGAVDRTDTQYFGPGTRLTVL.

This rearrangement joins TRBV21-1 to TRBJ1-2; TRBD1, the table's D call, lacks a check against the DNA. TRBV21-1 is a listed pseudogene. The length of the CDR3 is 21 residues. The DNA of the CDR3 is TGTGCCAGCAGCTCCAGAGAGCGGGGTAATAGGGACAGGGGGGAAAAGGATGGCTACACCTTC. Translated: CASSSRERGNRDRGEKDGYTF.

Points on this clone: A read error may account for a junction end that differs from germline. The chain couples TRBV6-6 to TRBJ1-2, with TRBD1 as a possible D gene (6 bases). Per the germline V gene, CDR1 is MNHNY and CDR2 is SVGAGI (reference sequence). CDR3 length: 14 amino acids. This chain's CDR3 is CALGHPFTNYGYTF. CDR3 sequence (DNA): TGCGCCCTGGGACATCCTTTCACTAACTATGGCTACACCTTC.

The V and J genes are TRBV5-1 and TRBJ1-6; D unresolved. V lost 0 bases, J lost 9 bases, and 10 bases lay in between. In germline, CDR1 is SGHRS, CDR2 YFSETQ. The CDR3 covers 14 residues. The CDR3 nucleotides read TGCGCCAGCAGCTTGGCTGGGCAGGCTTCACCCCTCCACTTT. Its translation is CASSLAGQASPLHF.